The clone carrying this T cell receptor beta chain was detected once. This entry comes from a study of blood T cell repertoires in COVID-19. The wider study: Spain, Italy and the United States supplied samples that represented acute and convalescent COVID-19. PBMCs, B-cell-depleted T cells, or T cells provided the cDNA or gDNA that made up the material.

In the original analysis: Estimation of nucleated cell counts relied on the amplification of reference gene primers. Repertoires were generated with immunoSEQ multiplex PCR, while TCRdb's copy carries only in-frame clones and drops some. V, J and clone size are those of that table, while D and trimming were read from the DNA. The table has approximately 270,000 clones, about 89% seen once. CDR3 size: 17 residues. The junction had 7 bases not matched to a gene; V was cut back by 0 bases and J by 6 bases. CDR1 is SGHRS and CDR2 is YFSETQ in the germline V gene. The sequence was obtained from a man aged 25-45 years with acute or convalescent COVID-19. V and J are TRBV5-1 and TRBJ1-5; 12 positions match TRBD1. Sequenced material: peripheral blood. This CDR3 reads CASSLVPGTGGSQPQHF. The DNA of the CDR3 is TGCGCCAGCAGCTTGGTCCCCGGGACAGGGGGCAGTCAGCCCCAGCATTTT.